This entry features one T cell receptor beta chain sequence. The sample belongs to a study of control samples from healthy donors and cancer patients. Per the germline V gene, CDR1 is PRHDT and CDR2 is FYEKMQ (reference sequence). Trimming took off 4 bases at V and 5 bases at J, with 9 bases between the two ends. This CDR3 contains 12 residues. Some clones are missing from TCRdb's copy, which holds only in-frame ones; the method was immunoSEQ multiplex PCR. The table includes about 20,000 clones, about 88% detected once. The clonotype was recovered from a woman aged 55 to 70 with head and neck cancer. This chain uses TRBV13 with TRBJ2-7; TRBD2 is a possible D gene (5 bases). The material sequenced was PBMCs. CDR3 DNA sequence: TGTGCCAGCAGCTCGCTAGCAAACGAGCAGTACTTC. Amino acids: CASSSLANEQYF.